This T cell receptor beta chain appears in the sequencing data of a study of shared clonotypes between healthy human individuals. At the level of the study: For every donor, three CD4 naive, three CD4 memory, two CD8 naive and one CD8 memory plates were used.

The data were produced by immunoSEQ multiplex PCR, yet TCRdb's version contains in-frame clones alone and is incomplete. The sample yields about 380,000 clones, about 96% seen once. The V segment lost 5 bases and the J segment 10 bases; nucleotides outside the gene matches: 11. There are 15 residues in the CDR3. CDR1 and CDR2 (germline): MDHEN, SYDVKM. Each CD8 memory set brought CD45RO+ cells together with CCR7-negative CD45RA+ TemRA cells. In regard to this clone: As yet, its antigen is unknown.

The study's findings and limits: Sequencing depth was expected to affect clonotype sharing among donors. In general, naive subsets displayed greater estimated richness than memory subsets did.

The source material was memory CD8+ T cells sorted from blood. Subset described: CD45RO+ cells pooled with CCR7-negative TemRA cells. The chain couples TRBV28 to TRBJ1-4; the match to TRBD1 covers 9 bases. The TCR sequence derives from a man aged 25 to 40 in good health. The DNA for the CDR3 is TGTGCCAGCAGTCATACAGGGGGCCCGCCGGGAAAACTGTTTTTT. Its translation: CASSHTGGPPGKLFF.